Described below is a single T cell receptor beta chain sequence and its context. The repertoire was sequenced with immunoSEQ multiplex PCR; TCRdb's copy has only in-frame clones and lacks some. The repertoire holds approximately 82,000 clones, with around 89% as singletons. This entry is derived from a study of blood T cell repertoires in COVID-19. Across the whole study: Samples representing acute and convalescent COVID-19 were sourced from the United States, Italy and Spain. Sample material is recorded as cDNA or gDNA derived from T cells, B-cell-depleted T cells, or PBMCs.

The V gene lost 0 bases and the J gene lost 4 bases, with 10 bases spanning the gap. This CDR3 is built from 14 residues. Germline V lookup: CDR1 GTSNPN, CDR2 SVGIG (reference sequence). Recruits, aged roughly 18 to 89 years, lived in 25 or so US areas. Participants had their cohort set by participant-reported clinical history. The sample consisted of PBMCs or T cells enriched from blood (not recorded which). The clonotype originates from a woman in her forties or fifties with acute COVID-19. The chain has TRBV30 and TRBJ1-5; D ambiguous. CDR3 in DNA: TGTGCCTGGAGTGTAGGGTCGGGGAATCAGCCCCAGCATTTT. Translation gives CAWSVGSGNQPQHF.